Below, one T cell receptor (beta chain) is given with its context. Its antigen has not been determined. HCMV serostatus was determined by detecting HCMV-specific IgG in serum with a commercial ELISA kit. Peripheral blood mononuclear cells were isolated from blood by Ficoll density gradient centrifugation. Reads for this sample came from an Illumina HiSeq 2000. TCR beta cDNA libraries were prepared using 5'RACE template switching, which introduced a universal primer site and unique molecular identifiers. cDNA synthesis was primed from the TCR beta constant segment and was followed by two successive PCR amplification steps. In the paper's pipeline: MIGEC handled demultiplexing of the reads and grouping by UMI, while MiTCR was used to assemble and quantify clonotypes. Only TCR cDNA sequences supported by at least two reads were kept to exclude erroneous sequences. The tcR package was used for downstream repertoire analysis, and clonotypes were matched between fractions using CDR3 nucleotide sequence together with V segment. VDJmatch was used to annotate antigen specificity against VDJdb, with one amino acid substitution allowed in CDR3. Each entry corresponds to one CDR3 protein sequence from reads that TCRdb reprocessed, and DNA is not given. These V and J calls originate from TCRdb's pipeline instead of the authors' own analysis. The table for this sample lists roughly 430,000 distinct CDR3 sequences. Less than 7.5% of the sample goes to the ten largest clones.

The sample originates from a study of T cells expressing NK-cell markers (dated by TCRdb to 2018 to 2021). Background on the whole study: Three sorted T-cell subsets (CD3+CD56+NKG2C+, CD3+CD56+NKG2C- and CD3+CD56-NKG2C+) from under ten donors had their TCR beta-chain repertoires profiled. Among the eight sequenced donors, seven were HCMV-seropositive and one was HCMV-seronegative. The eight sequenced donors were randomly selected healthy volunteers, three men and five women. Libraries were sequenced as 2 x 150 bp reads on Illumina HiSeq 2000/2500, MiSeq or NextSeq. General conclusions and limits of the study: It remained unclear whether the expanded NKG2C-expressing T cell clones were specific for HCMV antigens. Those dominant clonotypes were again the most abundant among CD3+CD56-NKG2C+ cells in several donors, at about 28.3-60.1%. For over five donors, the dominant CD3+CD56+NKG2C+ clonotypes were among the top 10 CD8+ clonotypes and accounted for roughly 1.0-7.5% of CD8+ T cells.

The cysteine opens and the phenylalanine closes a CDR3 of 14 amino acids. The entry carries no DNA sequence. Input material: blood T cells: a sorted CD56 or NKG2C T cell subset, CD4+ or CD8+ T cells, or bulk PBMC T cells (not recorded which). The rearrangement joined TRBV12-3 or TRBV12-4 to TRBJ2-5. The sequence came from a woman between 18 and 70 years old in good health. The CDR3 protein is CASSLALTEETQYF.